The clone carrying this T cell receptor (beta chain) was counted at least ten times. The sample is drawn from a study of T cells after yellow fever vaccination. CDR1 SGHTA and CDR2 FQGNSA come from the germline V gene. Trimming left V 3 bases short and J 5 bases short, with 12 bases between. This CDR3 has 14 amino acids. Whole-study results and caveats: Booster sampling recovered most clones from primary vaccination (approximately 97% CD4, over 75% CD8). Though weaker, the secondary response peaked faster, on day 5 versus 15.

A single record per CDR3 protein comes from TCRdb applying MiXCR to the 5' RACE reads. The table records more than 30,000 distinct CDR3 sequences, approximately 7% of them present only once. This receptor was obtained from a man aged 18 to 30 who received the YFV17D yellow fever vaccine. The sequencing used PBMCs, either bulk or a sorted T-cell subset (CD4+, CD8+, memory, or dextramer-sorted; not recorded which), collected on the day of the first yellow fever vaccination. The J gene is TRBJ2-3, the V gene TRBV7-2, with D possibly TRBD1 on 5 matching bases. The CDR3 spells CASSFEGAGDTQYF. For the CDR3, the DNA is TGTGCCAGCAGCTTCGAAGGGGCTGGAGATACGCAGTATTTT.